The 23 T cell receptor beta chains listed next were all sequenced from one sample in a study of blood T cell repertoires in COVID-19 (dated by TCRdb to 2020 to 2021). Receptor amplification or capture employed the immunoSEQ multiplex PCR assay. What TCRdb holds here is the immuneACCESS table cut down to in-frame rearrangements. Part of the clones is not present; checked against another copy, under half of the missing clones reflect an unresolved V gene, and the others are unexplained. The sample profile shows 120,000 to 150,000 clones; approximately 87% of them were found once. In total, the top ten clones hold roughly 37% of the sample. Sample: peripheral blood. These receptors all stem from a man in his fifties who had recovered from COVID-19.

This chain joins TRBV7-9 and TRBJ1-5, with a possible D match to TRBD1 (5 bases). Germline V gene data show CDR1 as SEHNR and CDR2 as FQNEAQ (reference sequence). V was clipped by 3 bases and J by 0 bases, with 12 bases between them. CDR3 length: 16 amino acids. CDR3 DNA: TGTGCCAGCAGCTTTATAGGGGCCGATAGCAATCAGCCCCAGCATTTT. As protein: CASSFIGADSNQPQHF. The full variable domain, in which reference TRBV7-9 and TRBJ1-5 provide the parts outside the CDR3, is DTGVSQNPRHKITKRGQNVTFRCDPISEHNRLYWYRQTLGQGPEFLTYFQNEAQLEKSRLLSDRFSAERPKGSFSTLEIQRTEQGDSAMYLCASSFIGADSNQPQHFGDGTRLSIL.

V gene TRBV6-4 combines with J gene TRBJ2-2; 11 bases line up with TRBD2. There are 19 residues in the CDR3. The germline V gene encodes CDR1 MRHNA and CDR2 SNTAGT. V lost 0 bases to trimming and J lost 0 bases; unmatched junction nucleotides: 6. CDR3 coding DNA: TGTGCCAGCAGTGACTCGAAGAATAGCGGGGGGGCGAACACCGGGGAGCTGTTTTTT. Its translation: CASSDSKNSGGANTGELFF.

The chain carries TRBV3-1 (or the pseudogene TRBV3-2) and TRBJ1-1, with D uncertain. CDR3 length: 17 residues. Trimming removed 0 bases from V and 0 bases from J, with 14 bases in between. The germline V gene has CDR1 LGHDT and CDR2 YNNKEL (reference sequence). The chain's CDR3 is CASSQDFYRGMNTEAFF. In DNA form, the CDR3 reads TGTGCCAGCAGCCAAGATTTTTATCGAGGGATGAACACTGAAGCTTTCTTT.

V usage is TRBV19 and J usage is TRBJ1-2, with D possibly being TRBD1 (6 bases). The CDR3 covers 15 residues. Germline-derived CDR1 and CDR2 are LNHDA and SQIVND (reference sequence). V was pared by 7 bases and J by 5 bases, with 20 bases between. CDR3 nucleotides: TGTGCCAGTACCCCTAACGGGGGGCCTACGTATGGCTACACCTTC. Its protein product is CASTPNGGPTYGYTF. The full variable domain, completed using reference TRBV19 and TRBJ1-2, is DGGITQSPKYLFRKEGQNVTLSCEQNLNHDAMYWYRQDPGQGLRLIYYSQIVNDFQKGDIAEGYSVSREKKESFPLTVTSAQKNPTAFYLCASTPNGGPTYGYTFGSGTRLTVV.

The rearrangement joins TRBV11-2 to TRBJ2-5; 9 bases line up with TRBD2. This CDR3 region has 16 residues. Trimming cost V 3 bases and J 2 bases; bases outside gene matches: 7. The germline V gene encodes CDR1 SGHAT and CDR2 FQNNGV. The CDR3 coding sequence is TGTGCCAGCAGCTTTACGACTAGCGGCGGTCAAGAGACCCAGTACTTC. This sequence encodes CASSFTTSGGQETQYF.

The chain has TRBV27 and TRBJ2-3; no definite D call. The germline V gene encodes CDR1 MNHEY and CDR2 SMNVEV (reference sequence). V lost 6 bases and J 6 bases, leaving 10 bases between the germline ends. The CDR3 runs to 12 residues. CDR3 region: CASRGPLDTQYF. The CDR3 DNA follows: TGTGCCAGCAGGGGCCCTTTGGATACGCAGTATTTT.

The chain combines TRBV19 with TRBJ2-1; 10 nucleotides align to TRBD2. The V segment lost 1 base and the J segment 10 bases; nucleotides outside the gene matches: 13. Germline CDR1 LNHDA, CDR2 SQIVND (reference sequence). This CDR3 region has 17 residues. CDR3 in amino acids: CASSIVIWASGGPEQFF. The DNA of the CDR3 is TGTGCCAGTAGTATAGTAATCTGGGCTAGCGGGGGCCCAGAGCAGTTCTTC.

The chain employs TRBV5-5 and TRBJ1-2; D perhaps matches TRBD1 (5 bases). Trimming stripped 0 bases from V and 4 bases from J, with 10 bases between. Germline lookup yields CDR1 SGHKS and CDR2 YYEKEE (reference sequence). The length of the CDR3 is 14 residues. The CDR3 DNA sequence: TGTGCCAGCAGCTTGGTTACGGGGGGCTATGGCTACACCTTC. Protein sequence: CASSLVTGGYGYTF.

This chain connects TRBV11-2 to TRBJ2-5; D is perhaps TRBD1 (6 bases). The germline gives CDR1 SGHAT, CDR2 FQNNGV. The CDR3 consists of 14 residues. Trimming removed 3 bases from V and 4 bases from J, with 12 bases in between. The CDR3 region has the DNA TGTGCCAGCAGCTTTTCCGCCAGGGGAGAGACCCAGTACTTC. Translation gives CASSFSARGETQYF.

The chain has TRBV12-3 or TRBV12-4 and TRBJ1-2; 7 bases align to TRBD1. The CDR3 spans 13 residues. V lost 3 bases, J lost 5 bases, and 3 bases stayed unmatched. The CDR3 is CASSFPGGYGYTF. The CDR3 region has the DNA TGTGCCAGCAGTTTCCCAGGGGGATATGGCTACACCTTC.

The rearrangement links TRBV6-1 to TRBJ1-4; 9 nucleotides line up with TRBD1. V lost 4 bases to trimming and J lost 8 bases; unmatched junction nucleotides: 11. The CDR3 has 16 amino acids. Germline CDR1 is MNHNS and CDR2 is SASEGT. The CDR3 region is CASSATPGQGWEKLFF. The CDR3 nucleotides are TGTGCCAGCAGTGCCACACCGGGACAGGGTTGGGAAAAACTGTTTTTT.

The chain couples TRBV6-2 or TRBV6-3 to TRBJ2-2; TRBD2 might be the D (5 bases). V was shortened by 5 bases and J by 7 bases, with 23 bases between the two germline ends. The CDR3 consists of 17 residues. Germline V lookup: CDR1 MNHEY, CDR2 SVGEGT. The CDR3 reads CASSDGPRRGFSGELFF. DNA of the CDR3: TGTGCCAGCAGTGATGGCCCCCGTAGAGGGTTTAGCGGGGAGCTGTTTTTT.

The chain recombines TRBV24-1 with TRBJ2-1; 14 bases align to TRBD2. CDR3 length: 15 amino acids. V dropped 5 bases and J dropped 9; count of bases not matched to a gene: 5. The germline gives CDR1 KGHDR, CDR2 SFDVKD. This CDR3 is CATSGTSGGLGEQFF. CDR3 in DNA: TGTGCCACCAGTGGGACTAGCGGGGGGCTGGGTGAGCAGTTCTTC.

This clone was seen more than once but under ten times. The chain links TRBV2 to TRBJ2-7; TRBD1 agrees at 9 bases. Trimming cost V 5 bases and J 3 bases; bases outside gene matches: 5. Germline V gene lookup returns CDR1 SNHLY and CDR2 FYNNEI. This CDR3 is 14 amino acids long. This CDR3 is CASSKRTGVYEQYF. In DNA form, the CDR3 reads TGTGCCAGCAGTAAACGGACAGGGGTCTACGAGCAGTACTTC.

This chain links TRBV19 with TRBJ2-2, with 8 bases fitting TRBD1. After removal of 4 bases from V and 6 bases from J, the junction contained 1 base not matched to a gene. CDR3 length: 13 amino acids. Per the germline V gene, CDR1 is LNHDA and CDR2 is SQIVND (reference sequence). CDR3 protein: CASSTTGAGELFF. CDR3 sequence (DNA): TGTGCCAGTAGTACGACAGGGGCCGGGGAGCTGTTTTTT.

The V gene is TRBV6-2 or TRBV6-3, the J gene TRBJ2-7, with TRBD1 matching over 7 bases. Per the germline V gene, CDR1 is MNHEY and CDR2 is SVGEGT. V dropped 5 bases and J dropped 0; count of bases not matched to a gene: 7. The CDR3 length is 15 residues. This chain's CDR3 is CASSHPGQISYEQYF. The CDR3 bases are TGTGCCAGCAGTCATCCGGGACAGATCTCCTACGAGCAGTACTTC.

This chain links TRBV5-3 with TRBJ1-6; 8 bases align to TRBD1. TRBV5-3 is an ORF; its function is uncertain. The CDR3 covers 19 residues. The V and J ends lost 4 bases and 0 bases, in that order; junction bases with no gene match: 12. CDR3 nucleotide sequence: TGTGCCAGAAGCCCGGGACAGGTCGAACCAATCTCCTATAATTCACCCCTCCACTTT. Translation: CARSPGQVEPISYNSPLHF.

This clone came up once. The chain carries TRBV23-1 and TRBJ2-2; 11 bases match TRBD1. TRBV23-1 is labeled an ORF, and its function is uncertain. J lost 7 bases, V lost 0 bases, and 7 bases had no gene match. The CDR3 has 17 amino acids. CDR3 in amino acids: CASSQSSGQGANGELFF. The CDR3 bases are TGCGCCAGCAGTCAATCCTCCGGACAGGGGGCAAACGGGGAGCTGTTTTTT.

This clone showed up just once. The chain carries TRBV18 and TRBJ1-2; D is perhaps TRBD1 (6 bases). Germline V gene sequence: CDR1 KGHSH, CDR2 LQKENI. The CDR3 is 14 residues long. V was shortened by 4 bases and J by 1 base, with 10 bases between the two germline ends. CDR3 in amino acids: CASSLDRINYGYTF. In DNA form, the CDR3 reads TGTGCCAGCTCACTCGACAGGATTAACTATGGCTACACCTTC.

V gene TRBV6-6 combines with J gene TRBJ2-1, with 10 bases aligning to TRBD1. The CDR3 has 13 residues. CDR1 and CDR2 (germline): MNHNY, SVGAGI (reference sequence). V lost 10 bases and J lost 7; bases outside the gene matches: 7. The CDR3 DNA reads as TGTGCCACCCGGGACAGGGGCATGAATGAGCAGTTCTTC. Translation gives CATRDRGMNEQFF.

The rearrangement uses TRBV7-2 and TRBJ2-5; 12 bases are a match to TRBD2. The CDR3 totals 16 residues. V shed 5 bases and J 4 bases; nucleotides not matched to a gene: 8. From germline, CDR1 is SGHTA and CDR2 FQGNSA. The CDR3 DNA is TGTGCCAGCAGCCCCGGGACTAGCGGGTATCCAGAGACCCAGTACTTC. Its protein product is CASSPGTSGYPETQYF.

The chain joins TRBV6-7 to TRBJ2-7, with 8 bases that match TRBD2. TRBV6-7 is an ORF, and what it does is uncertain. The CDR3 totals 17 residues. V shed 0 bases, J shed 2 bases, and the junction held 9 bases outside the gene matches. The CDR3 nucleotides read TGTGCCAGCAGTTACTCGAGGGTACTAGCGGCCACCTACGAGCAGTACTTC. This gives the protein CASSYSRVLAATYEQYF.

This clone was observed a single time. Other DNA sequences from this sample encode an identical CDR3 as well. The rearrangement links TRBV19 to TRBJ1-2; TRBD1 might be the D (6 bases). V dropped 7 bases and J dropped 0 bases, with 9 bases sitting between them. This CDR3 contains 13 residues. Germline V CDR1 and CDR2: LNHDA, SQIVND (reference sequence). CDR3 nucleotides: TGTGCCAGTATAGGGGGACCTAACTATGGCTACACCTTC. Translated, it gives CASIGGPNYGYTF.